Detailed here is one T cell receptor beta chain. The CDR3 totals 12 residues. Trimming took 4 bases from V and 3 from J, leaving 7 bases between them. Four subsets defined by PD-1 and/or TIGIT were sorted from live CD3+CD8+TCRalphabeta+ cells. This entry is derived from a study of circulating CD8 cells and anti-PD-1 response in melanoma. The QIAseq Immune Repertoire TCR panel built the libraries from 15 ng of total RNA. TCRdb fed the reads into MiXCR, producing one record per CDR3 protein. The profile covers 2,000 or so distinct CDR3 sequences, with 7.8% appearing a single time and approximately 8% taken by the ten largest.

The specimen was CD8+ T cells from PBMCs, collected at baseline or after one month of anti-PD-1 therapy (not recorded which). V is TRBV12-3 or TRBV12-4 and J is TRBJ2-7; D uncertain. The receptor was derived from a human donor with melanoma. The CDR3, as DNA: TGTGCCAGCAGTTCAGGATACTACGAGCAGTACTTC. This translates into CASSSGYYEQYF.